The 21 T cell receptor beta chains below all came from one sample that was sequenced in a study of OX40 agonist ivuxolimab in advanced cancers. Repertoires were generated with immunoSEQ multiplex PCR, while TCRdb's copy carries only in-frame clones and drops some. The sample lists tens of thousands of clones; 80% to 90% were seen once. The sequencing used CD4+ or CD8+ T cells sorted from blood, collected in a trial of the OX40 agonist ivuxolimab. The receptors come from an adult with an advanced solid tumor such as melanoma, head and neck, liver or kidney cancer.

This chain links TRBV7-8 with TRBJ2-7; D possibly corresponds to TRBD2 (5 bases). CDR3 length: 15 residues. V was pared by 2 bases and J by 3 bases, with 14 bases between. CDR1 is SGHVS and CDR2 is FQNEAQ in the germline V gene. The CDR3 DNA sequence: TGTGCCAGCAGCTTACTGACCGACTATAGCTACGAGCAGTACTTC. This gives the protein CASSLLTDYSYEQYF.

J is TRBJ2-7 and V is TRBV4-3; D gene uncertain. This CDR3 has 17 amino acids. CDR1 LGHNA and CDR2 YSLEER come from the germline V gene. Trimming left V 0 bases short and J 3 bases short, with 18 bases between. The CDR3 reads CASSQDVAGHKLYEQYF. CDR3 DNA: TGCGCCAGCAGCCAAGATGTCGCAGGTCATAAACTCTACGAGCAGTACTTC.

This chain connects TRBV6-1 to TRBJ2-7; 7 bases are a match to TRBD1. Germline-derived CDR1 and CDR2 are MNHNS and SASEGT. The V and J ends lost 0 bases and 2 bases, in that order; junction bases with no gene match: 10. The CDR3 is 17 amino acids. CDR3 sequence reads: CASSEAATGIQTYEQYF. In DNA, the CDR3 is TGTGCCAGCAGTGAAGCAGCGACAGGGATACAAACCTACGAGCAGTACTTC.

The genes are TRBV5-6 and TRBJ2-3, with a tentative D call TRBD2 (5 bases). The ends were cut back, 1 base at V and 4 bases at J, with 19 bases in the middle. The CDR3 spans 17 residues. The V gene's germline CDR1 is SGHDT and CDR2 YYEEEE. CDR3 region: CASSLRGLGVQADTQYF. CDR3 in DNA: TGTGCCAGCAGCTTGAGAGGACTTGGAGTTCAGGCAGATACGCAGTATTTT. Full variable domain (remainder filled in from reference TRBV5-6 and TRBJ2-3): DAGVTQSPTHLIKTRGQQVTLRCSPKSGHDTVSWYQQALGQGPQFIFQYYEEEERQRGNFPDRFSGHQFPNYSSELNVNALLLGDSALYLCASSLRGLGVQADTQYFGPGTRLTVL.

The CDR3 nucleotides are TGTGCCATCAGTGACCCGGGACAGGGCGACCACAATGAGCAGTTCTTC. Its translation is CAISDPGQGDHNEQFF. The chain employs TRBV10-3 and TRBJ2-1; TRBD1 matches 9 bases. Germline V gives CDR1 ENHRY, CDR2 SYGVKD. The CDR3 extends over 16 amino acids. Trimming took 3 bases from V and 5 from J; bases not matched to a gene: 8.

The chain couples TRBV7-2 to TRBJ2-7; D might be TRBD1 (6 bases). V lost 2 bases and J lost 3, with 14 bases in between. Germline CDR1 is SGHTA and CDR2 is FQGNSA. The CDR3 is 15 amino acids. DNA for the CDR3: TGTGCCAGCAGCTTACAGACAGGACCTTACTACGAGCAGTACTTC. It translates to CASSLQTGPYYEQYF.

This clone was detected only once. The chain uses TRBV9 and TRBJ1-4, with 8 bases aligning to TRBD1. Germline CDR1 is SGDLS and CDR2 is YYNGEE. Trimming at V came to 1 base and at J to 4 bases, leaving 3 bases not matched to a gene. This CDR3 comprises 15 residues. The CDR3 protein is CASSVTGGDNEKLFF. The CDR3 DNA follows: TGTGCCAGCAGCGTAACAGGGGGAGATAATGAAAAACTGTTTTTT.

CDR3 nucleotide sequence: TGTGCCAGCAGCTCCGGGACCGAGAACACTGAAGCTTTCTTT. Its translation: CASSSGTENTEAFF. The rearrangement uses TRBV28 and TRBJ1-1; possible D gene TRBD1, 5 bases. Trimming stripped 6 bases from V and 1 base from J, with 12 bases between. CDR1 is MDHEN, CDR2 SYDVKM, per germline. The CDR3 extends over 14 amino acids. Full variable domain (missing parts from reference TRBV28 and TRBJ1-1): DVKVTQSSRYLVKRTGEKVFLECVQDMDHENMFWYRQDPGLGLRLIYFSYDVKMKEKGDIPEGYSVSREKKERFSLILESASTNQTSMYLCASSSGTENTEAFFGQGTRLTVV.

This clone has a single count. The chain is built from TRBV9 and TRBJ2-1, with TRBD2 as a possible D gene (6 bases). CDR3 length equals 16 residues. V lost 3 bases, J lost 0 bases, and 13 bases lay in between. Looked up from germline, CDR1 is SGDLS and CDR2 is YYNGEE. CDR3 nucleotides: TGTGCCAGCAGCGACGGGGGTATTAGCTCCTACAATGAGCAGTTCTTC. It codes for CASSDGGISSYNEQFF.

The chain couples TRBV28 to TRBJ2-3; TRBD2 matches 8 bases. There are 19 residues in the CDR3. The ends lost 6 bases at V and 8 bases at J; junction bases unmatched: 25. Germline assignment: CDR1 MDHEN and CDR2 SYDVKM. CDR3 region: CASSPGGLQGSRPGGTQYF. In nucleotides, the CDR3 is TGTGCCAGCAGCCCGGGGGGGCTACAGGGCTCGCGGCCCGGAGGTACGCAGTATTTT. The variable domain in full, with the rest retrieved from reference TRBV28 and TRBJ2-3, is DVKVTQSSRYLVKRTGEKVFLECVQDMDHENMFWYRQDPGLGLRLIYFSYDVKMKEKGDIPEGYSVSREKKERFSLILESASTNQTSMYLCASSPGGLQGSRPGGTQYFGPGTRLTVL.

The chain recombines TRBV28 with TRBJ2-7, with 10 bases that match TRBD2. CDR1 and CDR2 (germline): MDHEN, SYDVKM. Germline trimming cut 5 bases from V and 0 bases from J; bases unmatched to any gene: 4. The CDR3 length is 15 residues. The CDR3 reads CASSLSGGSSYEQYF. CDR3 sequence (DNA): TGTGCCAGCAGTCTTAGCGGGGGGAGCTCCTACGAGCAGTACTTC.

Only one count was recorded for this clone. The chain joins TRBV7-8 to TRBJ2-5; 11 positions match TRBD2. V gave up 5 bases and J gave up 9 bases; unmatched junction bases: 11. This CDR3 is 15 amino acids long. Germline CDR1 is SGHVS and CDR2 is FQNEAQ. The DNA for the CDR3 is TGTGCCAGCAGCGCCCCTAGCGGGGGGTCGAAGGCCCAGTACTTC. This sequence encodes CASSAPSGGSKAQYF.

The V call is TRBV7-9, the J call TRBJ2-3, with unresolved D. Germline values: CDR1 SEHNR, CDR2 FQNEAQ (reference sequence). V dropped 1 base and J dropped 2 bases, with 10 bases sitting between them. This CDR3 spans 15 amino acids. The CDR3: CASSLGVGNTDTQYF. The DNA for the CDR3 is TGTGCCAGCAGCTTAGGAGTGGGAAACACAGATACGCAGTATTTT.

The gene calls are TRBV4-3 and TRBJ2-7; TRBD1 matches at 7 bases. The CDR3 length is 15 residues. V shed 0 bases and J 2 bases; nucleotides not matched to a gene: 4. Germline V CDR1 and CDR2: LGHNA, YSLEER. CDR3 in amino acids: CASSQDRDSTYEQYF. CDR3 DNA sequence: TGCGCCAGCAGCCAAGACCGGGACAGCACCTACGAGCAGTACTTC.

The chain couples TRBV19 to TRBJ1-1, with D uncertain. The CDR3 is 12 residues long. The germline V gene has CDR1 LNHDA and CDR2 SQIVND (reference sequence). V was clipped by 3 bases and J by 6 bases, with 8 bases between them. This CDR3 is CASSIGVAEAFF. DNA for the CDR3: TGTGCCAGTAGTATTGGGGTTGCTGAAGCTTTCTTT.

Only one count was recorded for this clone. The genes are TRBV7-9 and TRBJ1-4; no definite D call. CDR3 size: 14 residues. Germline V CDR1 and CDR2: SEHNR, FQNEAQ (reference sequence). Trimming took 6 bases from V and 6 from J, leaving 14 bases between them. CDR3 DNA: TGTGCCAGCAGAACCTCGACGGCTGATGAAAAACTGTTTTTT. Encoded protein: CASRTSTADEKLFF.

This chain connects TRBV6-5 to TRBJ2-7; tentatively, D is TRBD1 or TRBD2 (5 bases each). The CDR3 consists of 15 residues. V dropped 5 bases and J dropped 3 bases, with 17 bases sitting between them. CDR1 MNHEY and CDR2 SVGAGI come from the germline V gene. CDR3 residues: CASSGRGAYVYEQYF. In DNA, the CDR3 is TGTGCCAGCAGTGGAAGGGGAGCCTATGTCTACGAGCAGTACTTC.

This clone was seen a single time. This sequence joins TRBV5-1 and TRBJ2-7; D is unclear. Germline CDR1 SGHRS, CDR2 YFSETQ. The CDR3 has 11 amino acids. The V and J ends lost 0 bases and 7 bases respectively, with 5 bases between them. The DNA of the CDR3 is TGCGCCAGCAGCTTGGTGGGAGAGCAGTACTTC. It is translated as CASSLVGEQYF. Complete variable domain (other parts from reference TRBV5-1 and TRBJ2-7): KAGVTQTPRYLIKTRGQQVTLSCSPISGHRSVSWYQQTPGQGLQFLFEYFSETQRNKGNFPGRFSGRQFSNSRSEMNVSTLELGDSALYLCASSLVGEQYFGPGTRLTVT.

The rearrangement uses TRBV28 and TRBJ2-7, with TRBD2 as a possible D gene (6 bases). This CDR3 has 14 residues. V lost 1 base to trimming and J lost 0 bases, with 7 bases between them. The germline gives CDR1 MDHEN, CDR2 SYDVKM. The CDR3, as DNA: TGTGCCAGCAGTTTATTAGCGGTCTCCTACGAGCAGTACTTC. Its translation: CASSLLAVSYEQYF.

The J gene is TRBJ2-3, the V gene TRBV2, with D perhaps assigned TRBD1 or TRBD2 (6 bases each). Per the germline V gene, CDR1 is SNHLY and CDR2 is FYNNEI. This CDR3 is 15 amino acids long. Between the trimmed V and J ends, which lost 3 bases and 6 bases, there was a span of 16 bases. The CDR3 DNA is TGTGCCAGCAGTGACGATAGAGGGGGGTCGGATACGCAGTATTTT. The encoded protein is CASSDDRGGSDTQYF.

The chain has TRBV27 and TRBJ2-1, with D perhaps TRBD1 (6 bases). V dropped 3 bases and J dropped 3 bases, with 9 bases sitting between them. The germline V gene encodes CDR1 MNHEY and CDR2 SMNVEV (reference sequence). The CDR3 totals 14 residues. The CDR3 DNA sequence: TGTGCCAGCAGTTTCCAGGACAGCTACAATGAGCAGTTCTTC. The encoded protein is CASSFQDSYNEQFF.